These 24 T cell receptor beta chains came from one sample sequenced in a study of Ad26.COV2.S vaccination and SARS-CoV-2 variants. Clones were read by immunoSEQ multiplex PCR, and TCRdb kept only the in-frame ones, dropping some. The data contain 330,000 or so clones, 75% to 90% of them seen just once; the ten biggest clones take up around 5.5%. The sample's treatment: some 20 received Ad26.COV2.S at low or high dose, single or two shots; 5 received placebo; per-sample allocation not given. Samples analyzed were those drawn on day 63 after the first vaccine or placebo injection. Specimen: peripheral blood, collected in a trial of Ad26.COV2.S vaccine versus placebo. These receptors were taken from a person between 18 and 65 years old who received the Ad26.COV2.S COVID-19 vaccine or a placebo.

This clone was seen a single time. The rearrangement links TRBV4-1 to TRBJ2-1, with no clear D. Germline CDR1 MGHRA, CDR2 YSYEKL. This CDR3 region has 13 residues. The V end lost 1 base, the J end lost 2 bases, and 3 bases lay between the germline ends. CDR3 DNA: TGCGCCAGCAGCCAAGTCACCTACAATGAGCAGTTCTTC. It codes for CASSQVTYNEQFF.

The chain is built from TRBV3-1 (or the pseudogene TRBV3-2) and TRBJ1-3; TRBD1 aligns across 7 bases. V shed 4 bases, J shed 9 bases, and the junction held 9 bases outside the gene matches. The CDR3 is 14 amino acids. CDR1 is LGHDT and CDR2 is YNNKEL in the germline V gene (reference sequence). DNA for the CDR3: TGTGCCAGCAGCCGGGACAGTTTGGTCGGCACCATATATTTT. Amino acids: CASSRDSLVGTIYF.

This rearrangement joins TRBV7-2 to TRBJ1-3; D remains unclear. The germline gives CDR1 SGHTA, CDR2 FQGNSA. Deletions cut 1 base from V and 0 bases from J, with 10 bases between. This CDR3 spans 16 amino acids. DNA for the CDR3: TGTGCCAGCAGCTTAGGCGCGGTGACCTCTGGAAACACCATATATTTT. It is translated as CASSLGAVTSGNTIYF.

CDR3 bases: TGTGCCAGCAGCCAAGGGGTCCAGGGGTCCTATAATTCACCCCTCCACTTT. Encoded protein: CASSQGVQGSYNSPLHF. The chain couples TRBV4-2 to TRBJ1-6, with a weak D call TRBD1 (6 bases). Germline V gene sequence: CDR1 LGHNA, CDR2 YNFKEQ. Trimming removed 1 base from V and 1 base from J, with 11 bases in between. CDR3 length: 17 amino acids.

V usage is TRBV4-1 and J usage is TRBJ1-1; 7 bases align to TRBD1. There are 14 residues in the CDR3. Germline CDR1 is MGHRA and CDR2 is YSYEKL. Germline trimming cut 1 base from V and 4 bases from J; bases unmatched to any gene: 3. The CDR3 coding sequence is TGCGCCAGCAGCCAAGTCTCAGGGGGCACTGAAGCTTTCTTT. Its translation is CASSQVSGGTEAFF.

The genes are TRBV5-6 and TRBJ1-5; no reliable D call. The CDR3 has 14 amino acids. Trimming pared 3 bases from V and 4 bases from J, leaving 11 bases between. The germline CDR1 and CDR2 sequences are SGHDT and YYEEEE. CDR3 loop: CASSYAGGNQPQHF. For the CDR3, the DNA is TGTGCCAGCAGCTACGCCGGCGGAAATCAGCCCCAGCATTTT.

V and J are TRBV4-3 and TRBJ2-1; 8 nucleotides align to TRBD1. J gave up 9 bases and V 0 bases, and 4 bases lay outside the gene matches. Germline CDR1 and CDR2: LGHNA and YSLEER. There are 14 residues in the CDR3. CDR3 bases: TGCGCCAGCAGCCAAGATCTGGACAGGGCTGAGCAGTTCTTC. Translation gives CASSQDLDRAEQFF.

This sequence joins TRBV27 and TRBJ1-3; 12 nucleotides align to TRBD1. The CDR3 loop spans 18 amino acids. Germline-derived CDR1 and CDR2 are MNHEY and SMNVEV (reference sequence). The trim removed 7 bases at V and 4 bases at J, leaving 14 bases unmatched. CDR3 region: CASTSNSGQGAPGNTIYF. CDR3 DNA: TGTGCCAGCACCTCCAACTCGGGACAGGGGGCGCCCGGAAACACCATATATTTT.

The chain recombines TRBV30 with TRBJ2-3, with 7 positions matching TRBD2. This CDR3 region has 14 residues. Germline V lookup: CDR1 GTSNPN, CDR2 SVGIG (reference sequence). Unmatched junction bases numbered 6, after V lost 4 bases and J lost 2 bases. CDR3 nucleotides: TGTGCCTGGACGGGACTAACTCACACAGATACGCAGTATTTT. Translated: CAWTGLTHTDTQYF.

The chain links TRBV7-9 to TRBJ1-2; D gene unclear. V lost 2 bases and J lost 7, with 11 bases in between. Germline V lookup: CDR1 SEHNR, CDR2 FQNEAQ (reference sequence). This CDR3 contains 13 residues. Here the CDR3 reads CASSLMQALGYTF. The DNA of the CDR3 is TGTGCCAGCAGCTTAATGCAGGCTCTTGGCTACACCTTC. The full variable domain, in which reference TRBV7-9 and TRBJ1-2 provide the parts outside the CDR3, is DTGVSQNPRHKITKRGQNVTFRCDPISEHNRLYWYRQTLGQGPEFLTYFQNEAQLEKSRLLSDRFSAERPKGSFSTLEIQRTEQGDSAMYLCASSLMQALGYTFGSGTRLTVV.

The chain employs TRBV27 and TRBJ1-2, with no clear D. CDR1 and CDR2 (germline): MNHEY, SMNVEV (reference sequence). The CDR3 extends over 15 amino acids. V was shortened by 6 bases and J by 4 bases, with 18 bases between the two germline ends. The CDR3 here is CASRPGGSDGYGYTF. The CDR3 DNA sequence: TGTGCCAGCAGGCCGGGTGGGAGTGATGGCTATGGCTACACCTTC.

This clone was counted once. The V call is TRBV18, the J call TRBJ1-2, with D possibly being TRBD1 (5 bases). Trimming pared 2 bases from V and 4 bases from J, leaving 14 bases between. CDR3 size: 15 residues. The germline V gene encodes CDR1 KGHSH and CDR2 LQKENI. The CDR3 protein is CASSPSLGDSYGYTF. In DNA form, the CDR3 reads TGTGCCAGCTCACCAAGTTTGGGGGACTCCTATGGCTACACCTTC.

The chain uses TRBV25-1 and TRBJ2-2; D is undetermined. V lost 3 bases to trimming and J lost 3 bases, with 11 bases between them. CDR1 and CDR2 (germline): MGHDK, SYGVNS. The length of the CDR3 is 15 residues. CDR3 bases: TGTGCCAGCAGTGACACGCCCATGGACACCGGGGAGCTGTTTTTT. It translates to CASSDTPMDTGELFF. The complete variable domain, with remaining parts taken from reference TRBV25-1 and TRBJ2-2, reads EADIYQTPRYLVIGTGKKITLECSQTMGHDKMYWYQQDPGMELHLIHYSYGVNSTEKGDLSSESTVSRIRTEHFPLTLESARPSHTSQYLCASSDTPMDTGELFFGEGSRLTVL.

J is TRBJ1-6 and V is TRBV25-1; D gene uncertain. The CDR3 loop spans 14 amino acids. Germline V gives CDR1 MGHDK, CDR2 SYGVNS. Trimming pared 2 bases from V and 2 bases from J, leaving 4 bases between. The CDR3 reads CASSEGPYNSPLHF. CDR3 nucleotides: TGTGCCAGCAGTGAAGGGCCCTATAATTCACCCCTCCACTTT.

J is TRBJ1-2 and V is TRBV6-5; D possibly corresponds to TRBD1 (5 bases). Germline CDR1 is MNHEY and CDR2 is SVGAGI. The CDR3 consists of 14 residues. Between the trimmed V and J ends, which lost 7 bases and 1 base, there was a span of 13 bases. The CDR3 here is CASNARDSNYGYTF. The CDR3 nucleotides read TGTGCCAGCAATGCCCGAGACAGTAACTATGGCTACACCTTC.

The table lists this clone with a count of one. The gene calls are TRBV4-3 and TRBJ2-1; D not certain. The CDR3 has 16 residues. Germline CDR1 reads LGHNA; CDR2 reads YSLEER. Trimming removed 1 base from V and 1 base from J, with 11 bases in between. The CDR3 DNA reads TGCGCCAGCAGCCAAGGGGTAGTGAAGTCCTACAATGAGCAGTTCTTC. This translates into CASSQGVVKSYNEQFF.

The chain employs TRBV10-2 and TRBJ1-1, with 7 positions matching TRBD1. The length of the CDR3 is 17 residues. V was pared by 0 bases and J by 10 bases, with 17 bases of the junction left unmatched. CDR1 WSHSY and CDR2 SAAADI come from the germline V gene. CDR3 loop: CASSESLGGYRGGGAFF. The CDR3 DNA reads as TGCGCCAGCAGTGAGTCTTTAGGCGGTTACAGGGGCGGCGGAGCTTTCTTT.

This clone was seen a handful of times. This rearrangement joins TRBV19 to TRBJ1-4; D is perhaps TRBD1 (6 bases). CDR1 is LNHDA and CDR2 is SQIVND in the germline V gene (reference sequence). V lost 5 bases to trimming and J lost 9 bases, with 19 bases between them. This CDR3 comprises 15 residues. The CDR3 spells CASSLAGGQGQKLFF. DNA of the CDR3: TGTGCCAGTAGTCTCGCGGGGGGGCAGGGACAAAAACTGTTTTTT.

The CDR3 nucleotides are TGTGCCACCAAGTACTCCGGGACAGGGAAGTTTTGGGAGACCCAGTACTTC. This gives the protein CATKYSGTGKFWETQYF. V usage is TRBV5-4 and J usage is TRBJ2-5; 9 nucleotides align to TRBD1. This CDR3 has 17 amino acids. Trimming at V came to 9 bases and at J to 5 bases, leaving 20 bases not matched to a gene. CDR1 and CDR2 from the germline V gene are SGHNT and YYREEE (reference sequence).

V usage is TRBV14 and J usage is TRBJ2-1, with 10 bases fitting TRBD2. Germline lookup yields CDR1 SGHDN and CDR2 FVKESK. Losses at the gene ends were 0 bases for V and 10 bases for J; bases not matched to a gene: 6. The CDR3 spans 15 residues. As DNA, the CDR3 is TGTGCCAGCAGCCAAGATGGGCTAGCGGGAGAGGAGCAGTTCTTC. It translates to CASSQDGLAGEEQFF.

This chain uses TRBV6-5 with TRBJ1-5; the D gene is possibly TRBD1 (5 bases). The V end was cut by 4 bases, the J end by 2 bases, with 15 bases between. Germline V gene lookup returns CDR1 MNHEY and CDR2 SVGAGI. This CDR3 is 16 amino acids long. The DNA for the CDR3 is TGTGCCAGCAGTTTCTCCTCGGGGGGGGGCAATCAGCCCCAGCATTTT. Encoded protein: CASSFSSGGGNQPQHF.

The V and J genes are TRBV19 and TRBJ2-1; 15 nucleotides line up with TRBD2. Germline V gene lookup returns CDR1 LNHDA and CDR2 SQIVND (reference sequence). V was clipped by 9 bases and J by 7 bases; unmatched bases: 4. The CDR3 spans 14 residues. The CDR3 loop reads CASRTSGRGNEQFF. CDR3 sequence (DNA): TGTGCCAGCCGGACTAGCGGGAGGGGGAATGAGCAGTTCTTC. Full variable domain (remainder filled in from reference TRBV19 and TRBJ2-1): DGGITQSPKYLFRKEGQNVTLSCEQNLNHDAMYWYRQDPGQGLRLIYYSQIVNDFQKGDIAEGYSVSREKKESFPLTVTSAQKNPTAFYLCASRTSGRGNEQFFGPGTRLTVL.

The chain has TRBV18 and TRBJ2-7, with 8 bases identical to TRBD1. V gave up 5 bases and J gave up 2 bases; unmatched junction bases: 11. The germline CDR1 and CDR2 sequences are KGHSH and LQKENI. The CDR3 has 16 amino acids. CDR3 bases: TGTGCCAGCTCATATACTACGGGACAGGTAACCTACGAGCAGTACTTC. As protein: CASSYTTGQVTYEQYF.

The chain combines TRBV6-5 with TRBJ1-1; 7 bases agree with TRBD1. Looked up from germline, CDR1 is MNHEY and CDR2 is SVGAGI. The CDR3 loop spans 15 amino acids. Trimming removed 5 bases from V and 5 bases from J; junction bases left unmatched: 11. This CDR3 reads CASSPSPGQLTEAFF. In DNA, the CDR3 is TGTGCCAGCAGTCCTTCTCCGGGACAGCTAACTGAAGCTTTCTTT.